Listed below are T cell receptor beta chains from one sample, sequenced in a study of blood T cell repertoires in COVID-19. Here immunoSEQ multiplex PCR was the method, and the copy in TCRdb shows in-frame clones only, minus some. The repertoire consists of 210,000 or so clones, with around 80% occurring once and the leading ten covering about 12%. Sequencing was performed on peripheral blood. The receptor set was obtained from a middle-aged woman with acute or convalescent COVID-19. Each CDR3 is given with its conserved first and last residue. A D gene is named only where the DNA matches it firmly. Part of the rows lack a size; the others show once, few, many or a class for expanded clones.

abundance | j_gene | d_gene | v_gene | CDR3aa | CDR3nt
. | TRBJ1-2 | TRBD1 | TRBV19 | CASNQGVGYTF | TGTGCCAGCAATCAGGGGGTTGGCTACACCTTC
. | TRBJ2-7 | TRBD1 | TRBV7-8 | CASSPRGTYEQYF | TGTGCCAGCAGCCCCAGGGGGACCTACGAGCAGTACTTC
once | TRBJ1-1 | . | TRBV12-3/TRBV12-4 | CASSYALNTEAFF | TGTGCCAGCAGTTACGCGTTGAACACTGAAGCTTTCTTT
. | TRBJ2-7 | . | TRBV2 | CASSPRTDLPYGQYF | TGTGCCAGCAGCCCAAGGACAGACCTCCCCTATGGGCAGTACTTC
once | TRBJ2-2 | TRBD1 | TRBV20-1 | CSASPDRRLTGELFF | TGCAGTGCTAGTCCGGACAGGAGGTTAACCGGGGAGCTGTTTTTT
. | TRBJ2-1 | TRBD2 | TRBV30 | CAWTPGTSGRHEQFF | TGTGCCTGGACTCCCGGGACTAGCGGGAGACATGAGCAGTTCTTC
few | TRBJ2-1 | TRBD2 | TRBV4-1 | CASSQGDYQVGEQFF | TGCGCCAGCAGCCAGGGGGACTATCAGGTCGGTGAGCAGTTCTTC
. | TRBJ2-5 | . | TRBV19 | CASSIGDRSSETQYF | TGTGCCAGTAGTATAGGAGACAGGTCGAGTGAGACCCAGTACTTC
. | TRBJ1-3 | . | TRBV4-3 | CASSQDRTVSGNTIYF | TGCGCCAGCAGCCAAGATCGGACTGTCTCTGGAAACACCATATATTTT
. | TRBJ1-1 | . | TRBV9 | CASSVGAGNTEAFF | TGTGCCAGCAGCGTAGGTGCAGGCAACACTGAAGCTTTCTTT
. | TRBJ2-3 | TRBD2 | TRBV13 | CASSLAGVSGRITDTQYF | TGTGCCAGCAGCTTAGCGGGAGTTAGCGGGAGGATCACAGATACGCAGTATTTT
. | TRBJ2-1 | . | TRBV3-1/TRBV3-2 | CASSQGGGVSYNEQFF | TGTGCCAGCAGCCAAGGGGGCGGGGTTTCGTACAATGAGCAGTTCTTC
once | TRBJ2-2 | TRBD2 | TRBV30 | CAWNKGLGDTGELFF | TGTGCCTGGAATAAAGGACTAGGAGACACCGGGGAGCTGTTTTTT
. | TRBJ2-1 | TRBD1 | TRBV27 | CASSPGTGNNEQFF | TGTGCCAGCAGCCCCGGGACAGGGAACAATGAGCAGTTCTTC
. | TRBJ2-2 | . | TRBV9 | CASSVGGATNTGELFF | TGTGCCAGCAGCGTAGGTGGTGCTACGAACACCGGGGAGCTGTTTTTT